Given below is one T cell receptor (beta chain) in context. Its antigen is not identified. This sample stems from a study of T cell responses to AZD1222 COVID-19 vaccine. Findings of the study overall: Compared with day 0, the breadth and depth of the Spike-specific TCR repertoire rose significantly after two doses of AZD1222. With dominance at 160-218 and 743-854, vaccine-associated CD4 TCRs spanned spike. Targeting of unmutated variant regions was reportedly seen in nearly half of spike-specific TCRs. Most donors were white British, females outnumbered males, and clonal diversity was possibly underestimated.

V trimming: 5 bases; J trimming: 4 bases; junction bases outside the gene matches: 5. The CDR3 length is 15 residues. Germline CDR1 is SGHTA and CDR2 is FQGNSA. Clones were read by immunoSEQ multiplex PCR, and TCRdb kept only the in-frame ones, dropping some. This sample carries some 140,000 clones, approximately 90% of them seen once, and the ten largest clones take approximately 2.8%. The starting material was peripheral blood, obtained on day 0 of AZD1222 vaccination. This receptor was identified in an adult in good health. V usage is TRBV7-2 and J usage is TRBJ2-7, with 13 positions matching TRBD2. This CDR3 is CASSVGLAGLYEQYF. The CDR3, as DNA: TGTGCCAGCAGCGTGGGACTAGCGGGGCTATACGAGCAGTACTTC.